This paragraph covers one TCR beta chain sequence. Other DNA sequences in this specimen translate into the identical CDR3. The data belong to a study of blood T cell repertoires in COVID-19. About the research overall: The United States, Italy and Spain provided the acute and convalescent COVID-19 samples. T cells, B-cell-depleted T cells, or PBMCs supplied cDNA or gDNA.

Authors' processing steps: Estimation of nucleated cell counts relied on the amplification of reference gene primers. Sequenced by immunoSEQ multiplex PCR; TCRdb stores in-frame clones only, minus some. V and J calls and clone size are those listed in that table; D and trimming were worked out from the DNA. This table holds 250,000 to 350,000 clones, about nine tenths found once. J lost 2 bases, V lost 0 bases, and 3 bases had no gene match. Germline V gene sequence: CDR1 SGHRS, CDR2 YFSETQ. The CDR3 sequence is 16 residues long. The sequence derives from a woman aged 30 to 39 who had recovered from COVID-19. Input material: peripheral blood. The chain has TRBV5-1 and TRBJ2-2, with TRBD1 matching over 8 bases. The CDR3 bases are TGCGCCAGCAGCTTGGGGGGACAGGCCAACACCGGGGAGCTGTTTTTT. Residues: CASSLGGQANTGELFF.